This paragraph covers one TCR beta chain sequence. No antigen is known for it. Germline V gene sequence: CDR1 MNHNS, CDR2 SASEGT. The CDR3 runs 14 residues. With 6 bases removed from V and 5 bases from J, the gap between germline ends came to 14 bases. As it was prepared, the TCRbeta library received unique molecular identifiers. TCRdb re-called the PCR reads with MiXCR, one entry per CDR3 protein. The sample includes roughly 400,000 distinct CDR3 sequences, roughly two fifths of them seen just once. This sample is drawn from a study of T-cell reconstitution after alpha-beta-depleted transplantation in children. The study, taken as a whole, reports: Counts and diversity of T cells one year after transplant came mostly from newly produced T cells.

The chain couples TRBV6-1 to TRBJ2-4, with D tentatively TRBD1 (6 bases). The specimen comprised PBMCs, sampled before TCRalphabeta/CD19-depleted stem cell transplant. This receptor was taken from a girl aged 2-15 years with aplastic anemia, due to receive a stem cell transplant. CDR3 loop: CASSPDRRENIQYF. CDR3 sequence (DNA): TGTGCCAGCAGCCCCGACAGGCGAGAAAACATTCAGTACTTC.